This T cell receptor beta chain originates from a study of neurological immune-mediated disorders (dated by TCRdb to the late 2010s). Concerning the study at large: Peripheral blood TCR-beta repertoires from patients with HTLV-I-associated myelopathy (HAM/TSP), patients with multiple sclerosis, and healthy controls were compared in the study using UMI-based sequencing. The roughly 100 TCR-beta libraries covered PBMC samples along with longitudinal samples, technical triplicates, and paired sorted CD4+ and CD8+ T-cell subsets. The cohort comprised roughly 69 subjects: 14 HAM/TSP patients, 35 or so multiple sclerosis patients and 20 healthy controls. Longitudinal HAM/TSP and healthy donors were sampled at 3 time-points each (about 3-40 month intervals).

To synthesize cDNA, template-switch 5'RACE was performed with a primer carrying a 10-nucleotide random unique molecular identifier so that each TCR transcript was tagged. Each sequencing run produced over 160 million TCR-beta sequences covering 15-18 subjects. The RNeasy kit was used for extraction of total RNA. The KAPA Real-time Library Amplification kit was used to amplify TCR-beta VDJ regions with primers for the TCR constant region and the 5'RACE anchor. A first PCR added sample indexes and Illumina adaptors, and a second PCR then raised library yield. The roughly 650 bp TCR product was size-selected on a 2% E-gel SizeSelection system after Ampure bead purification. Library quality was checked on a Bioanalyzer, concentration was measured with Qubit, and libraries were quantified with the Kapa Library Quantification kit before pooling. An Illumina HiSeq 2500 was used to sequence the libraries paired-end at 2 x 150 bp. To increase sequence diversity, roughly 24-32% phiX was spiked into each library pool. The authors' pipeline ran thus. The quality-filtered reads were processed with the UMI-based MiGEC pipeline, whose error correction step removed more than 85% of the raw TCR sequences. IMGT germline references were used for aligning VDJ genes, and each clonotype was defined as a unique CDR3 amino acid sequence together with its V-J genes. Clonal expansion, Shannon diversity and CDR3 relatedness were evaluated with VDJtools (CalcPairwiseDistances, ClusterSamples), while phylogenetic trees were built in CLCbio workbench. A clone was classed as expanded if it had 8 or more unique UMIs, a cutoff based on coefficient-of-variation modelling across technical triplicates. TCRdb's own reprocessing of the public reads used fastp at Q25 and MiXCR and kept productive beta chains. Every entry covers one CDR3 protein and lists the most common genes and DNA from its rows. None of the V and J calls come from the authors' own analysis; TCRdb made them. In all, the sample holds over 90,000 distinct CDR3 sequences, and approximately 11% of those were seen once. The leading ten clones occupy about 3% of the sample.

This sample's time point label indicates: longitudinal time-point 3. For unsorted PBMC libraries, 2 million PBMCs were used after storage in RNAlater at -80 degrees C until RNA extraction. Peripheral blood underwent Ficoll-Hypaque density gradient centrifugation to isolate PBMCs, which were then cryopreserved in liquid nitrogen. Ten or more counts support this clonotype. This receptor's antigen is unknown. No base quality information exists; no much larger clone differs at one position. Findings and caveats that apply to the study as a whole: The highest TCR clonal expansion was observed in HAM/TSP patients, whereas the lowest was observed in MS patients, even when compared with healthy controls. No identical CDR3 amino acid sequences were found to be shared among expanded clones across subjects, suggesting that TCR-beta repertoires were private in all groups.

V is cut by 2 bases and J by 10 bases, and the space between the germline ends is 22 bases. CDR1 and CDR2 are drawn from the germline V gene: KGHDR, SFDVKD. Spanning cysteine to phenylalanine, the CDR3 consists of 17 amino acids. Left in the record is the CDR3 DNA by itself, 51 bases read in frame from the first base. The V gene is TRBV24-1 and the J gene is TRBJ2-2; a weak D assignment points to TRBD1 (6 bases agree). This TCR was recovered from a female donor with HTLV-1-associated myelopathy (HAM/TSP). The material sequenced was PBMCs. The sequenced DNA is TGTGCCACCAGTGATTCCCCGGGCAGGGGATCAGAGGAGGAGCTGTTTTTT. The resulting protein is CATSDSPGRGSEEELFF.